A single sample is the source of the 18 T cell receptor beta chains below, sequenced in a study of blood T cell repertoires in COVID-19. Produced via immunoSEQ multiplex PCR; TCRdb's table is partial and in-frame only. The sample shows some 150,000 clones, more than 85% of them seen only once. Sequences were obtained from peripheral blood. The source is a woman aged 65 to 85 with acute or convalescent COVID-19.

This sequence joins TRBV25-1 and TRBJ1-6; TRBD1 is a possible D gene (5 bases). The CDR3 is 17 amino acids. Germline assignment: CDR1 MGHDK and CDR2 SYGVNS. The germline V and J ends were trimmed by 6 bases and 0 bases, with 15 bases remaining between them. This chain's CDR3 is CASSPGGRGSYNSPLHF. CDR3 bases: TGTGCCAGCAGCCCTGGGGGGAGGGGCTCCTATAATTCACCCCTCCACTTT.

This clone came up once. V is TRBV27 and J is TRBJ1-6; D not certain. The CDR3 has 15 amino acids. Germline V gene sequence: CDR1 MNHEY, CDR2 SMNVEV (reference sequence). Trimming took off 4 bases at V and 8 bases at J, with 15 bases between the two ends. CDR3 residues: CASSSLGPRDSPLHF. The CDR3 coding sequence is TGTGCCAGCAGTTCACTCGGACCGCGGGATTCACCCCTCCACTTT.

The V and J genes are TRBV12-3 or TRBV12-4 and TRBJ2-7; D gene unclear. Trimming took off 0 bases at V and 6 bases at J, with 6 bases between the two ends. This CDR3 is built from 12 residues. CDR3 sequence reads: CASSLARVEQYF. The CDR3 DNA follows: TGTGCCAGCAGTTTAGCCCGGGTCGAGCAGTACTTC.

The chain couples TRBV25-1 to TRBJ1-1, with 8 bases fitting TRBD1. This CDR3 has 18 residues. Unmatched junction bases numbered 10, after V lost 1 base and J lost 0 bases. Germline V gene data show CDR1 as MGHDK and CDR2 as SYGVNS. CDR3: CASSESGGQGPLNTEAFF. The CDR3 DNA reads TGTGCCAGCAGTGAATCGGGAGGACAGGGTCCCTTGAACACTGAAGCTTTCTTT.

The chain carries TRBV4-3 and TRBJ2-5, with 7 positions matching TRBD1. The germline CDR1 and CDR2 sequences are LGHNA and YSLEER. The J segment lost 5 bases and the V segment lost 0 bases, leaving 6 bases of the junction unmatched. This CDR3 has 15 amino acids. Here the CDR3 DNA reads TGCGCCAGCAGCCAAGATTACAGGGGATTCGAGACCCAGTACTTC. This translates into CASSQDYRGFETQYF.

V gene TRBV4-1 combines with J gene TRBJ2-1, with D maybe TRBD2 (5 bases). Germline V gene sequence: CDR1 MGHRA, CDR2 YSYEKL. V dropped 6 bases and J dropped 8 bases, with 11 bases sitting between them. CDR3 length: 12 amino acids. DNA of the CDR3: TGCGCCAGCAGTCCGCTGGGAGATGAGCAGTTCTTC. Amino acid sequence: CASSPLGDEQFF.

The chain has TRBV27 and TRBJ2-3; D possibly corresponds to TRBD2 (6 bases). Germline CDR1 MNHEY, CDR2 SMNVEV (reference sequence). V was clipped by 3 bases and J by 8 bases, with 12 bases between them. CDR3 size: 13 residues. The CDR3 is CASSFLGGSTQYF. CDR3 coding DNA: TGTGCCAGCAGTTTCCTTGGGGGGTCTACGCAGTATTTT.

This sequence joins TRBV13 and TRBJ2-3, with 9 bases lining up with TRBD1. CDR3 length: 15 residues. The J segment lost 0 bases and the V segment lost 4 bases, leaving 2 bases of the junction unmatched. CDR1 is PRHDT, CDR2 FYEKMQ, per germline (reference sequence). The CDR3 is CASSSGTGSTDTQYF. As DNA, the CDR3 is TGTGCCAGCAGCTCTGGGACAGGGAGCACAGATACGCAGTATTTT.

Only a few counts were recorded for this clone. The rearrangement joins TRBV6-2 or TRBV6-3 to TRBJ2-7, with TRBD1 identical over 7 bases. Looked up from germline, CDR1 is MNHEY and CDR2 is SVGEGT. This CDR3 contains 15 residues. The J segment lost 1 base and the V segment lost 5 bases, leaving 8 bases of the junction unmatched. The chain's CDR3 is CASSPRGWLSYEQYV. The DNA of the CDR3 is TGTGCCAGCAGTCCCAGGGGGTGGCTTTCCTACGAGCAGTACGTC.

This rearrangement joins TRBV19 to TRBJ2-3; 7 bases agree with TRBD1. The V gene end was trimmed by 4 bases and the J gene end by 3 bases; junction bases not matched to a gene: 4. Germline V gives CDR1 LNHDA, CDR2 SQIVND (reference sequence). The length of the CDR3 is 14 residues. Here the CDR3 DNA reads TGTGCCAGTAGTACCTACAGGGGTACAGATACGCAGTATTTT. Translated: CASSTYRGTDTQYF.

This sequence joins TRBV9 and TRBJ1-1; D may be TRBD1 (6 bases). Germline CDR1 and CDR2: SGDLS and YYNGEE. CDR3 length equals 14 residues. Trimming pared 3 bases from V and 1 base from J, leaving 10 bases between. The CDR3 bases are TGTGCCAGCAGCGGGCCGGGACAGAACACTGAAGCTTTCTTT. Translating gives CASSGPGQNTEAFF. Full variable domain (remainder filled in from reference TRBV9 and TRBJ1-1): DSGVTQTPKHLITATGQRVTLRCSPRSGDLSVYWYQQSLDQGLQFLIQYYNGEERAKGNILERFSAQQFPDLHSELNLSSLELGDSALYFCASSGPGQNTEAFFGQGTRLTVV.

The V gene is TRBV10-3, the J gene TRBJ2-1; 7 bases map to TRBD2. This CDR3 spans 16 amino acids. Germline trimming cut 0 bases from V and 5 bases from J; bases unmatched to any gene: 7. The germline CDR1 and CDR2 sequences are ENHRY and SYGVKD. This CDR3 is CAISESPSGANNEQFF. CDR3 bases: TGTGCCATCAGTGAGTCACCCAGCGGGGCAAACAATGAGCAGTTCTTC.

CDR3 loop: CASSQRVSGANVLTF. Here the CDR3 DNA reads TGTGCCAGCAGCCAACGCGTCTCTGGGGCCAACGTCCTGACTTTC. The gene calls are TRBV3-1 (or the pseudogene TRBV3-2) and TRBJ2-6; no definite D call. The CDR3 has 15 amino acids. CDR1 is LGHDT and CDR2 is YNNKEL in the germline V gene (reference sequence). Trimming cost V 2 bases and J 0 bases, with 5 bases left between them.

V usage is TRBV6-5 and J usage is TRBJ2-2; 8 positions match TRBD1. The CDR3 contains 15 residues. The germline CDR1 and CDR2 sequences are MNHEY and SVGAGI. The trim removed 2 bases at V and 6 bases at J, leaving 5 bases unmatched. The CDR3 DNA follows: TGTGCCAGCAGTTACAGTCAGGGGGCGTCCGGGGAGCTGTTTTTT. Translating it yields CASSYSQGASGELFF.

The chain joins TRBV28 to TRBJ1-2; 9 bases are a match to TRBD1. The CDR3 runs to 19 residues. CDR1 is MDHEN and CDR2 is SYDVKM in the germline V gene. Germline trimming cut 1 base from V and 7 bases from J; bases unmatched to any gene: 19. The CDR3 sequence: CASSLYTGGYRGPITGYTF. CDR3 sequence (DNA): TGTGCCAGCAGTTTATATACAGGGGGCTACAGAGGACCTATTACTGGCTACACCTTC.

V is TRBV27 and J is TRBJ1-2, with TRBD1 matching 12 bases. The CDR3 is 19 residues long. J lost 0 bases, V lost 3 bases, and 11 bases had no gene match. Germline V gene sequence: CDR1 MNHEY, CDR2 SMNVEV (reference sequence). DNA for the CDR3: TGTGCCAGCAGTTTTTCCGGGACAGGGGGCGGCCTATCTAACTATGGCTACACCTTC. It encodes CASSFSGTGGGLSNYGYTF.

This chain connects TRBV18 to TRBJ2-3; D perhaps matches TRBD2 (7 bases). Germline values: CDR1 KGHSH, CDR2 LQKENI. CDR3 size: 14 residues. V lost 4 bases to trimming and J lost 4 bases, with 12 bases between them. Here the CDR3 reads CASSRGGPADTQYF. CDR3 in DNA: TGTGCCAGCTCACGGGGGGGCCCAGCAGATACGCAGTATTTT.

The rearrangement uses TRBV30 and TRBJ1-4, with 10 bases matching TRBD1. Trimming cost V 0 bases and J 10 bases; bases outside gene matches: 11. This CDR3 region has 16 residues. Germline V gene sequence: CDR1 GTSNPN, CDR2 SVGIG (reference sequence). The CDR3 reads CAWSVRRGTGVAKLFF. CDR3 DNA: TGTGCCTGGAGTGTACGGCGGGGGACAGGGGTGGCAAAACTGTTTTTT.